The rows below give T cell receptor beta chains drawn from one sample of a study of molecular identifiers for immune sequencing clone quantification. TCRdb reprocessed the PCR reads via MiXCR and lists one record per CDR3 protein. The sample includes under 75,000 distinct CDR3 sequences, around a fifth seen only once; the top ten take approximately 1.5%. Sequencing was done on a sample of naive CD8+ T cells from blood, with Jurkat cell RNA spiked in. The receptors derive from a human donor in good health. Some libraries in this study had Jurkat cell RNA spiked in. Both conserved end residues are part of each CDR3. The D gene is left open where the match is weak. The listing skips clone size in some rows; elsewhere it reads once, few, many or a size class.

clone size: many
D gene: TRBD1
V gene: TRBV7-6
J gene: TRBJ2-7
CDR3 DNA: TGTGCCAGCAGCTTATATCCGCAGGGACAGAACGAGCAGTACTTC
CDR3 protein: CASSLYPQGQNEQYF

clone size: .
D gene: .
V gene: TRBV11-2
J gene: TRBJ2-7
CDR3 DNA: TGTGCCAGCGGCTATTACCCACCGGGGGACGAGCAGTACTTC
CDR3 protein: CASGYYPPGDEQYF

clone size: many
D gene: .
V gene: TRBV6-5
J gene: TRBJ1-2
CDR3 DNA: TGTGCCAGCAGTTACTCCCCGGAAGACTATGGCTACACCTTC
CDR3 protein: CASSYSPEDYGYTF

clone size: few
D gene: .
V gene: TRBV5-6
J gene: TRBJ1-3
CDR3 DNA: TGTGCCAGCCAGAACAACAGGGCCGGAAACACCATATATTTT
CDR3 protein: CASQNNRAGNTIYF

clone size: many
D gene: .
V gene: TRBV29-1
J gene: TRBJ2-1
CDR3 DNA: TGCAGCGTTGATTCGGAAAACTCCAATGAGCAGTTCTTC
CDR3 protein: CSVDSENSNEQFF

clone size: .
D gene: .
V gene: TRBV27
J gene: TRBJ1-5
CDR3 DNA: TGTGCCAGCAGTTTAAGTCCAAATCAGCCCCAGCATTTT
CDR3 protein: CASSLSPNQPQHF

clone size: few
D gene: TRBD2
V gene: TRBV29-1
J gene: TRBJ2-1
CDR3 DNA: TGCAGCGTTCGCGGGAGCTCCTACAATGAGCAGTTCTTC
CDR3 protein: CSVRGSSYNEQFF

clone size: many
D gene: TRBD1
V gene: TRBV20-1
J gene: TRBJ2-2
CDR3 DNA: TGCAGTGCCCTCTGGGACAGTGCCGGGGAGCTGTTTTTT
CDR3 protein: CSALWDSAGELFF

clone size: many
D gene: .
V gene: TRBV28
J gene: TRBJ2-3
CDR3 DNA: TGTGCCAGCAGCCCCCCCGGACGGCGTGGCACAGATACGCAGTATTTT
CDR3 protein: CASSPPGRRGTDTQYF

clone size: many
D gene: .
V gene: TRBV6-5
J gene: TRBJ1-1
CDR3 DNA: TGTGCCAGCAGTTACCAGGGACACTCAAACACTGAAGCTTTCTTT
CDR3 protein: CASSYQGHSNTEAFF

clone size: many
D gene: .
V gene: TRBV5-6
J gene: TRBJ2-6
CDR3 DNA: TGTGCCAGCAGCCCACAGGACTACTCTGGGGCCAACGTCCTGACTTTC
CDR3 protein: CASSPQDYSGANVLTF

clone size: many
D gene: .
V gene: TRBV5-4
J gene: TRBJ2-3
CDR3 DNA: TGTGCCAGCAGCTCGGGGGACTCCCCCACAGATACGCAGTATTTT
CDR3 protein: CASSSGDSPTDTQYF

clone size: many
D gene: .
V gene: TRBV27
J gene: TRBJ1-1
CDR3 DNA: TGTGCCAGCAGTTCCTCCCCGGGGGCCACTGAAGCTTTCTTT
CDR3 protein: CASSSSPGATEAFF